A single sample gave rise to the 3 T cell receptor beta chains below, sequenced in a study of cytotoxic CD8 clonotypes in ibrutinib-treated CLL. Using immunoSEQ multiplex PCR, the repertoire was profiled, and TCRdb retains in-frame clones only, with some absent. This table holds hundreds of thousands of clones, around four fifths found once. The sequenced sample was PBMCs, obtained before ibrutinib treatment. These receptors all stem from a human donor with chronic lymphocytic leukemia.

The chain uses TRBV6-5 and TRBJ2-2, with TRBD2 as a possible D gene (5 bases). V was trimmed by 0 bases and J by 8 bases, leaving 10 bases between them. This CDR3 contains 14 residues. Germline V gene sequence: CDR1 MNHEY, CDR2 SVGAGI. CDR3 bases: TGTGCCAGCAGTTACTCGGCTCAGCGGGGGGAGCTGTTTTTT. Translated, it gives CASSYSAQRGELFF.

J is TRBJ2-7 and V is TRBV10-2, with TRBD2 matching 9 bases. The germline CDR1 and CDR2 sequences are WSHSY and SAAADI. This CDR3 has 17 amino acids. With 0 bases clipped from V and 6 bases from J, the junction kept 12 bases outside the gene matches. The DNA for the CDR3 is TGCGCCAGCAGTGAGTCGGTTAGCGGGAGAGGGTTGGGCGAGCAGTACTTC. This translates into CASSESVSGRGLGEQYF.

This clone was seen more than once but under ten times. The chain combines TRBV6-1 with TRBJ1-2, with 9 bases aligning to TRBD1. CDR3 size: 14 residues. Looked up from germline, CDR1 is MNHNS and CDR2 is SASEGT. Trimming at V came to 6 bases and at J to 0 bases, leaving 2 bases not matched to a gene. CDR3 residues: CASRQGATNYGYTF. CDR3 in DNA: TGTGCCAGCAGACAGGGGGCAACTAACTATGGCTACACCTTC.